This T cell receptor (beta chain) was captured by sequencing in a study of CXCR3-negative and CXCR3-positive naive CD8 T cells. Study-wide results and caveats: Fresh PBMCs were used in most assays, and CXCR3 expression partially decreased after cryopreservation.

Germline V gene lookup returns CDR1 SGHRS and CDR2 YFSETQ. The CDR3 runs to 18 residues. For this clonotype: Its antigen is not known.

TRB cDNA was prepared as libraries by UMI-labeled 5' RACE. TCRdb reprocessed the 5' RACE reads; each CDR3 protein has one entry and no DNA is given. Here the sample table reports over 35,000 distinct CDR3 sequences. V usage is TRBV5-1 and J usage is TRBJ2-1; TCRdb selects TRBD2, and the lack of DNA leaves this call unchecked. This clonotype was obtained from a human donor in good health. Some clones in this sample may be carry-over from other donors' samples. Source material: naive CXCR3- CD8+ T cells from blood. Subset in this sample: CD45RO-CCR7+CD27+CD95- naive CD8+ T cells lacking CXCR3 (TNR3-). The CDR3 sequence is CASSLALAGGTYYNEQFF.